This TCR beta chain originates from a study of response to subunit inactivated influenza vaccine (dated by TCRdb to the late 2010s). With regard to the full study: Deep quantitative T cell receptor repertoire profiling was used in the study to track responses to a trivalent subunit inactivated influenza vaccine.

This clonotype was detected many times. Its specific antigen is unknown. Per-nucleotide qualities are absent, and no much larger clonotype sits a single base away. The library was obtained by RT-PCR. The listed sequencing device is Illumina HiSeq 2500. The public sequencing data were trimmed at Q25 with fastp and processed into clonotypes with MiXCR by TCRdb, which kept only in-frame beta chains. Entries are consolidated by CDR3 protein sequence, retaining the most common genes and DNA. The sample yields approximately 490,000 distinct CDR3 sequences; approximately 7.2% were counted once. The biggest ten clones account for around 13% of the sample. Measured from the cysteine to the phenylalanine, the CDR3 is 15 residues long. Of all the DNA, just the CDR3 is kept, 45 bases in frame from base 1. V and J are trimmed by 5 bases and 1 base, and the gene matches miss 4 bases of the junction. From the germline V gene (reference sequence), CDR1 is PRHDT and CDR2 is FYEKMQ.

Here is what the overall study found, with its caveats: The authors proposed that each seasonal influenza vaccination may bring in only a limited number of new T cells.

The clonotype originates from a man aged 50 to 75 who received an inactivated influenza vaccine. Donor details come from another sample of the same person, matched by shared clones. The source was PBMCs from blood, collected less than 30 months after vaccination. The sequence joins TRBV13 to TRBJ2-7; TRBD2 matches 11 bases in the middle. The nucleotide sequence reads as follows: TGTGCCAGCAGCACCCGACTAGCGGGGTCCTACGAGCAGTACTTC. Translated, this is CASSTRLAGSYEQYF. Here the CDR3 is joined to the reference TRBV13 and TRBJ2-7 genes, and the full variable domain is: AAGVIQSPRHLIKEKRETATLKCYPIPRHDTVYWYQQGPGQDPQFLISFYEKMQSDKGSIPDRFSAQQFSDYHSELNMSSLELGDSALYFCASSTRLAGSYEQYFGPGTRLTVT.